This T cell receptor (beta chain) was obtained from a study of T cell responses to AZD1222 COVID-19 vaccine. Across the study: The analysis combined second doses at about 4 or about 12 weeks.

The study, taken as a whole, reports: Clonal diversity was possibly underestimated, and white British individuals and females predominated among donors.

As for this clone: Its antigen is not known.

The CDR3 totals 16 residues. Germline CDR1 is MDHEN and CDR2 is SYDVKM. V was trimmed by 2 bases and J by 1 base, leaving 14 bases between them. Libraries were prepared by immunoSEQ multiplex PCR; TCRdb keeps only in-frame clonotypes and omits some of them. Of 110,000 to 150,000 clones listed, around 90% were seen once; the top ten hold around 3%. The sample was peripheral blood, taken on day 0 of AZD1222 vaccination. This sequence was found in an adult in good health. The genes are TRBV28 and TRBJ1-1; weak D call: TRBD1 (5 bases). For the CDR3, the DNA is TGTGCCAGCAGTTTAAAGGGGCCAGGAGGGAACACTGAAGCTTTCTTT. Encoded protein: CASSLKGPGGNTEAFF.